This T cell receptor (beta chain) originates from a study of CD8+ T cells in alopecia areata. Following extraction, RNA underwent reverse transcription to cDNA, which served as the sequencing template. This table comes from immunoSEQ multiplex PCR, and its TCRdb copy is limited to in-frame clones, with some not included. The data hold 170,000 or so clones, with roughly 65% observed a single time. Stated treatment: oral pan-JAK inhibitor, 5-10 mg twice daily. In germline, CDR1 is LGHNA, CDR2 YSLEER. Between the trimmed V and J ends, which lost 1 base and 0 bases, there was a span of 7 bases. The CDR3 covers 14 residues.

This rearrangement joins TRBV4-3 to TRBJ2-7; no clear D. The material sequenced was CD4+ T cells sorted from blood, taken at week 4, from a patient treated with tofacitinib. This TCR derives from a human donor with alopecia areata. CDR3 residues: CASSQGRFSYEQYF. Here the CDR3 DNA reads TGCGCCAGCAGCCAAGGCCGGTTCTCCTACGAGCAGTACTTC.